This note documents a single T cell receptor (beta chain) sequence. The source of the sample is a study of T cell changes during pregnancy in multiple sclerosis. Germline V gives CDR1 SGHVS, CDR2 FQNEAQ. Trimming removed 0 bases from V and 12 bases from J; junction bases left unmatched: 7. The CDR3 runs 14 residues. The assay was immunoSEQ multiplex PCR, and TCRdb's table has in-frame clones only and misses some. This sample has 45,000 to 55,000 clones, with about nine tenths found just once. V gene TRBV7-8 combines with J gene TRBJ2-1; 8 nucleotides match TRBD1. The TCR comes from a female donor with multiple sclerosis, enrolled in a pregnancy study. This material consisted of CD4+ T cells from peripheral blood mononuclear cells, taken after pregnancy. CDR3 in amino acids: CASSLAGRGRSQFF. In nucleotides, the CDR3 is TGTGCCAGCAGCTTAGCAGGCAGGGGGCGTTCGCAGTTCTTC.